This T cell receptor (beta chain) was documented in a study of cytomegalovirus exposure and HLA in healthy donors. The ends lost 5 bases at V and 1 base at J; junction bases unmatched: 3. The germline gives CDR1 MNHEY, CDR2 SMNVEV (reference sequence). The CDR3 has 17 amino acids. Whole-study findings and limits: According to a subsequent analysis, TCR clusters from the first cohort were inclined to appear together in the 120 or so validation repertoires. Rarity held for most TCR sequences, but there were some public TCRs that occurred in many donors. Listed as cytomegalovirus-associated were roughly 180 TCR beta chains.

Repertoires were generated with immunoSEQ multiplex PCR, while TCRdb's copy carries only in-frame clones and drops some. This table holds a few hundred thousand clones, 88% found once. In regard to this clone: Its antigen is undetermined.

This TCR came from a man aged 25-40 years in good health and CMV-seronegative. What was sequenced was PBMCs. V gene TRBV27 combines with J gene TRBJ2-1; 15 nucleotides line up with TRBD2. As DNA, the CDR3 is TGTGCCAGCAGTCCCGGACTAGCGGGGGGGTCCTACAATGAGCAGTTCTTC. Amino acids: CASSPGLAGGSYNEQFF.